The clone carrying this TCR beta chain has only a few counts. Its antigen is currently unknown. One end of the junction does not line up with germline, which may come from a read error. Sorting based on CD45RO/CCR7/CD25/CD127/CD95/CD27 separated CD4+ naive, central memory, regulatory and stem cell-like memory cells. This entry belongs to a study of beta chain features in type 1 diabetes. Study-level findings and limits: It was possible that PCR favored shorter templates, equally so in patients and controls. Patients' naive, central memory and regulatory TCRB repertoires appeared more alike than those of healthy donors. VDJ junctions from type 1 diabetes patients carried fewer insertions and larger deletions. Patients with Type 1 diabetes showed moderately but significantly shorter TCRB CDR3s in all four CD4+ subsets.

The study reverse transcribed the entire isolated RNA, so it sequenced expressed TCRB transcripts. Data came from immunoSEQ multiplex PCR; TCRdb stores just in-frame clones and leaves some out. The table shows about 370,000 clones, with roughly a tenth occurring only once. Germline CDR1 reads SGHTA; CDR2 reads FQGNSA. The CDR3 length is 15 residues. Sequenced input: central memory CD4+ T cells from blood. This clonotype was sampled from a man in his thirties or forties with type 1 diabetes. This chain connects TRBV7-2 to TRBJ1-4; D remains ambiguous. CDR3 residues: CASSQDTPWGQKLFF. Written as DNA, the CDR3 is TGCGCCAGCAGCCAAGATACGCCCTGGGGTCAGAAACTGTTTTTT.